The sequence of this TCR beta chain was determined in a study of early T cells in non-severe SARS-CoV-2 infection. Using its own MiXCR run on the 5' RACE reads, TCRdb lists one record per CDR3 protein. The sample holds about 55,000 distinct CDR3 sequences, 8% to 9% seen once. This clonotype was observed many times. Source material: whole blood. This receptor was obtained from an adult who was a healthcare worker with PCR-confirmed SARS-CoV-2 infection or an uninfected control (not recorded which).

Here the CDR3 reads CASSLTAGKVGQETQYF. The CDR3, as DNA: TGTGCCAGCAGCTTAACGGCAGGGAAGGTGGGGCAAGAGACCCAGTACTTC. The V and J genes are TRBV7-8 and TRBJ2-5; D is possibly TRBD1 (5 bases). The CDR3 covers 17 residues. With 2 bases removed from V and 2 bases from J, the gap between germline ends came to 18 bases. Germline loops: CDR1 SGHVS, CDR2 FQNEAQ.